What follows is one T cell receptor (beta chain) and its context. Treatment defined: oral pan-JAK inhibitor, 5-10 mg twice daily. As part of sample collection, lesional scalp punch biopsies and peripheral blood were taken from alopecia areata patients. CDR1 ENHRY and CDR2 SYGVKD come from the germline V gene. V dropped 0 bases and J dropped 7; count of bases not matched to a gene: 9. The CDR3 runs 16 residues. This entry is derived from a study of CD8+ T cells in alopecia areata. In the study overall: Tofacitinib was taken orally by treated patients, and the dose was 5 to 10 mg twice daily.

RNA extraction and reverse transcription yielded cDNA as sequencing template. Here immunoSEQ multiplex PCR was the method, and the copy in TCRdb shows in-frame clones only, minus some. Among 150,000 to 200,000 clones listed, 64% were seen once. The material was CD4+ T cells sorted from blood, obtained between weeks 47 and 50, from a patient treated with tofacitinib. This chain links TRBV10-3 with TRBJ1-5; 7 bases fit TRBD1. The origin of this receptor is a human donor with alopecia areata. The CDR3 reads CAISESSHRGGQPQHF. The CDR3 DNA reads as TGTGCCATCAGTGAGTCGTCGCACAGGGGAGGACAGCCCCAGCATTTT.